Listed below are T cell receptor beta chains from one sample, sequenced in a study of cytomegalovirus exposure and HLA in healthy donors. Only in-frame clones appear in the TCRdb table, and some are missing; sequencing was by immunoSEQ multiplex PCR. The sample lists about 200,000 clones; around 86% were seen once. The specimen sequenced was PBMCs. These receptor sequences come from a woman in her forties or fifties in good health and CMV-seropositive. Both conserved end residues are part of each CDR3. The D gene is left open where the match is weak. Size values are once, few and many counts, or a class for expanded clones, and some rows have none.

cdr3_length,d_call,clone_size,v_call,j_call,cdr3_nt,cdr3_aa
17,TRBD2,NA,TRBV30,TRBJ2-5,TGTGCCTGGAGTGCCCTCCGACTAGCGGGAGGCCTAAGGCCCCAGTACTTC,CAWSALRLAGGLRPQYF
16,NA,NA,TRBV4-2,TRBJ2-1,TGTGCCAGCAGCCAAGCCCAGGGTAGCTCCTACAATGAGCAGTTCTTC,CASSQAQGSSYNEQFF
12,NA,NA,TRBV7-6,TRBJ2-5,TGTGCCAGCAGCGATCGTCGGGAGACCCAGTACTTC,CASSDRRETQYF
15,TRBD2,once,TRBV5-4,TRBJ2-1,TGTGCCAGCAGCTTTGGACTAGCGGGGGGGACTGAGCAGTTCTTC,CASSFGLAGGTEQFF
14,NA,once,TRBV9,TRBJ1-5,TGTGCCAGCAGCGTAGAAGGGGGCAATCAGCCCCAGCATTTT,CASSVEGGNQPQHF
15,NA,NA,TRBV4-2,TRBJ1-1,TGTGCCAGCAGCCAAGATCTTAGGGGGAACACTGAAGCTTTCTTT,CASSQDLRGNTEAFF
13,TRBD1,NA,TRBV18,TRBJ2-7,TGTGCCAGCTCAACGGGACAGAACCACGAGCAGTACTTC,CASSTGQNHEQYF
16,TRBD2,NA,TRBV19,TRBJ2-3,TGTGCCAGTAGCGAAGAAGCGGGAGGGAGCACAGATACGCAGTATTTT,CASSEEAGGSTDTQYF
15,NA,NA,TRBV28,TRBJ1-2,TGTGCCAGCAGTTCCCCAACAGGGTCCTTCTATGGCTACACCTTC,CASSSPTGSFYGYTF
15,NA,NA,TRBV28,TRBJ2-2,TGTGCCAGCAGTCCCGCGAGGCATGTCGGCGGGGAGCTGTTTTTT,CASSPARHVGGELFF
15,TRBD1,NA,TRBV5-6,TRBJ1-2,TGTGCCAGCAGCTTGGAGGGGGACAGGGGGTATGGCTACACCTTC,CASSLEGDRGYGYTF
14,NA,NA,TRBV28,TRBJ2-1,TGTGCCAGCAGTTCAAACCGGGGGTTGAAGGAGCAGTTCTTC,CASSSNRGLKEQFF
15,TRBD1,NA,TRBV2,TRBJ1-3,TGTGCCAGCAGGCGAGACAGGGTTGTTGGAAACACCATATATTTT,CASRRDRVVGNTIYF
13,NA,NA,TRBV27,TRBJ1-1,TGTGCCAGCAGTTTTGCCGGAGACACTGAAGCTTTCTTT,CASSFAGDTEAFF
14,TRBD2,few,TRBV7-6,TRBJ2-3,TGTGCCAGCAGCCTCGGACTAGGGCAAGATACGCAGTATTTT,CASSLGLGQDTQYF
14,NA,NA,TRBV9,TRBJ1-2,TGTGCCAGCGACCGTGGCGGACTTAACTATGGCTACACCTTC,CASDRGGLNYGYTF
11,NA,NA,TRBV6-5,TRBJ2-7,TGTGCCAGCACCAAAGGGGTGGAGCAGTACTTC,CASTKGVEQYF
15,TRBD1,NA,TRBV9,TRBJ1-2,TGTGCCAGCAGCGTCAATACAGGGGGCGGAGGCGGCCACACCTTC,CASSVNTGGGGGHTF
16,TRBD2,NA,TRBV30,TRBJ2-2,TGTGCCTGGAGCCGTGCGGTGCGGGAGAGTTCCGGGGAGCTGTTTTTT,CAWSRAVRESSGELFF
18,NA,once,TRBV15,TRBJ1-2,TGTGCCACCATTCGTAGGTCGGCGACAGCCTTAGCTAACTATGGCTACACCTTC,CATIRRSATALANYGYTF
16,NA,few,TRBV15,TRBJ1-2,TGTGCCACCAGCAGAGATCACCACACCCTTAACTATGGCTACACCTTC,CATSRDHHTLNYGYTF
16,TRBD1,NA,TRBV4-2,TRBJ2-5,TGTGCCAGCAGCCAAGGGTCCCAGGGGGAGTGGGAGACCCAGTACTTC,CASSQGSQGEWETQYF
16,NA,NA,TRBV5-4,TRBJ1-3,TGTGCCAGCAGCTTGGCCGGAGGCATGGGCGGAAACACCATATATTTT,CASSLAGGMGGNTIYF
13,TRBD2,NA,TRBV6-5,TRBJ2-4,TGTGCCACCCAGCGGGGGGATAAAAACATTCAGTACTTC,CATQRGDKNIQYF
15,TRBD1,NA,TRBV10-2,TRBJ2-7,TGCGCCAGCAGCGCTTCGACAGGGGGGCGTCGCGAGCAGTACTTC,CASSASTGGRREQYF
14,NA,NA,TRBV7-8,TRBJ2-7,TGTGCCAGCAGCCTCGCGACTAGCTCCTACGAGCAGTACTTC,CASSLATSSYEQYF
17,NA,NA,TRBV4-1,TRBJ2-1,TGCGCCAGCAGGAGGTACTTGGAGGGGGCTCTGTTCAATGAGCAGTTCTTC,CASRRYLEGALFNEQFF
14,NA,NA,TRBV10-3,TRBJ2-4,TGTGCCATCAGTGAGTCGGCACTAGGGAACAGTCAGTACTTC,CAISESALGNSQYF
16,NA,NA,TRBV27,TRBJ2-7,TGTGCCAGCAGTAGATCCGGGCCCACTAGCTCCTACGAGCAGTACTTC,CASSRSGPTSSYEQYF
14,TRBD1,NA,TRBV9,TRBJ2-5,TGTGCCAGCAGCGTAACAGGGGACGGAGAGACCCAGTACTTC,CASSVTGDGETQYF
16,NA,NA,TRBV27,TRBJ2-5,TGTGCCAGCAGGCCCCAGGGGGGAGCCTACCAAGAGACCCAGTACTTC,CASRPQGGAYQETQYF
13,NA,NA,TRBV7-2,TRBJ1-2,TGTGCCAGCACCGACGACAGTAACTATGGCTACACCTTC,CASTDDSNYGYTF